Included here is one T cell receptor beta chain sequence, with context. The antigen is unknown. The V gene lost 6 bases and the J gene lost 2 bases, with 19 bases spanning the gap. The CDR3 runs 15 residues. Germline V gene lookup returns CDR1 DFQATT and CDR2 SNEGSKA (reference sequence). The data belong to a study of T cells in Graves' hyperthyroidism and ophthalmopathy. General study points: Ophthalmopathy cases were set apart from stable hyperthyroidism by a 13 V-J model. Expanded thyroid clonotypes (above 0.001) were mostly also found in blood.

RNA transcripts gave rise to amplified TCR beta CDR3 regions. With the HTBI primer set, the TCR CDR3 went through a first round of RT-PCR. TCRdb re-derived calls from the multiplex PCR reads in MiXCR, one entry per CDR3 protein. The top ten hold about 11% of the sample, which has fewer than 550,000 distinct CDR3 sequences, around 24% seen once. The TCR originated in a woman in her twenties or thirties with Graves' ophthalmopathy. The rearrangement joins TRBV20-1 to TRBJ2-5, with D hard to call. Sequencing was carried out using blood. This CDR3 is CSAIQSSSAQETQYF. The CDR3 region has the DNA TGCAGTGCCATACAATCCAGCTCCGCACAAGAGACCCAGTACTTC.